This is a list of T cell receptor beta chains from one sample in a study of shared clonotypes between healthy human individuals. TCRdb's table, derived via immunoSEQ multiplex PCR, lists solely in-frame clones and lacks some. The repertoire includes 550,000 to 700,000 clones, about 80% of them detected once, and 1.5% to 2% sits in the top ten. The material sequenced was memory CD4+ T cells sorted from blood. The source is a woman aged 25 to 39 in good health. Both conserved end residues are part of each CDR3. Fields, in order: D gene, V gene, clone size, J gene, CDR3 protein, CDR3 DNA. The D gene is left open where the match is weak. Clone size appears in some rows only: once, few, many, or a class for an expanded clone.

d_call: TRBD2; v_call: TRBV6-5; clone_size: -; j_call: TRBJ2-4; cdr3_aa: CASRPTSGTDIQYF; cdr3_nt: TGTGCCAGCAGACCAACTAGCGGGACTGACATTCAGTACTTC
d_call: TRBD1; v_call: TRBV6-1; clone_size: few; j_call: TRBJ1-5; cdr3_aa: CASSLTGEAGQPQHF; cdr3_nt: TGTGCCAGCAGCCTTACAGGGGAGGCGGGCCAGCCCCAGCATTTT
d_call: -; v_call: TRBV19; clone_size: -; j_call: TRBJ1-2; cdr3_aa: CASRPRVLSYGYTF; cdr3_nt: TGTGCCAGTAGGCCCAGGGTCCTCAGCTATGGCTACACCTTC
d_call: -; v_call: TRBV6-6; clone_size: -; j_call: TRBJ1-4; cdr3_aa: CASSSGVVEKLFF; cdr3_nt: TGTGCCAGCAGCTCAGGGGTGGTTGAAAAACTGTTTTTT
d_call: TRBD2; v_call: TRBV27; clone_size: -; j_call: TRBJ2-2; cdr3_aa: CASSSAGLAGANTGELFF; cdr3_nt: TGTGCCAGCAGTTCAGCGGGACTAGCGGGCGCGAACACCGGGGAGCTGTTTTTT
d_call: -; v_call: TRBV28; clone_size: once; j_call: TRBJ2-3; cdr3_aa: CATGSRAEGTDTQYF; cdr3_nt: TGTGCCACGGGGTCGAGGGCCGAGGGCACAGATACGCAGTATTTT
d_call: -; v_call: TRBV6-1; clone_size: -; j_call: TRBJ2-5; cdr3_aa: CASSEGWDSYQETQYF; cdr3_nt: TGTGCCAGCAGTGAAGGCTGGGACTCGTACCAAGAGACCCAGTACTTC
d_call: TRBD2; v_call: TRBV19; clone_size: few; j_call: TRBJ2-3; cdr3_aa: CASTESGRALLNTQYF; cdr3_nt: TGTGCCAGTACTGAATCTGGGAGGGCCCTACTTAATACGCAGTATTTT
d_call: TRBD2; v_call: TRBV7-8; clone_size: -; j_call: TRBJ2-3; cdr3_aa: CASSLGGADTQYF; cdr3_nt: TGTGCCAGCAGCTTGGGAGGGGCAGATACGCAGTATTTT
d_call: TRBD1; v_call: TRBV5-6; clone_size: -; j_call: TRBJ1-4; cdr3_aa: CASSRTGGTNEKLFF; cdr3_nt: TGTGCCAGCAGTCGGACAGGGGGTACTAATGAAAAACTGTTTTTT
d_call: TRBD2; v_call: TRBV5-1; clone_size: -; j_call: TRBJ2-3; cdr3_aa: CASSLVVAGNTDTQYF; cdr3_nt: TGCGCCAGCAGCTTGGTGGTAGCGGGGAACACAGATACGCAGTATTTT
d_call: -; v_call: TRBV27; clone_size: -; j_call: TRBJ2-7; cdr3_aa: CASRERDLSSYEQYF; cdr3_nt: TGTGCCAGCAGGGAGAGGGACTTAAGCTCCTACGAGCAGTACTTC
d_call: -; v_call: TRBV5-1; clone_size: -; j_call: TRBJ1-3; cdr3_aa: CASSFGTEENTIYF; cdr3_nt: TGCGCCAGCAGCTTTGGGACGGAGGAAAACACCATATATTTT
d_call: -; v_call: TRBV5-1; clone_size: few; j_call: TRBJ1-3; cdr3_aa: CASSLGIDPGNTIYF; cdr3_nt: TGCGCCAGCAGCTTGGGGATCGACCCGGGAAACACCATATATTTT
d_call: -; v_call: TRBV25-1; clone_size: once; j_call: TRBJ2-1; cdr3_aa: CASSEVGGPYNEQFF; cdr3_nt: TGTGCCAGCAGTGAAGTCGGGGGTCCTTACAATGAGCAGTTCTTC
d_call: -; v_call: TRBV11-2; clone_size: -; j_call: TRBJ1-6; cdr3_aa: CASSRTSPNSPLHF; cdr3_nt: TGTGCCAGCAGCCGGACGTCCCCGAATTCACCCCTCCACTTT
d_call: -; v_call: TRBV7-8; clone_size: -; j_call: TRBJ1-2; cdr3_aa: CASSLYPTVNYGYTF; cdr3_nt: TGTGCCAGCAGCTTATATCCGACAGTTAACTATGGCTACACCTTC
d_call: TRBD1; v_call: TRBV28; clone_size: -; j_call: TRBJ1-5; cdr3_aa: CASSLPGTGANQPQHF; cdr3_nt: TGTGCCAGCAGTCTCCCCGGGACAGGTGCTAATCAGCCCCAGCATTTT
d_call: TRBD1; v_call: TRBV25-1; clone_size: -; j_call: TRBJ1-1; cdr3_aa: CASRVDRAGLGEAFF; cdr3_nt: TGTGCCAGCAGGGTTGACAGGGCGGGTCTCGGGGAAGCTTTCTTT
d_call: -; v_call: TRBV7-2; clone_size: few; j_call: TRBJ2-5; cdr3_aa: CASSPPTRVEYQETQYF; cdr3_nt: TGTGCCAGCAGCCCCCCCACACGGGTAGAGTACCAAGAGACCCAGTACTTC